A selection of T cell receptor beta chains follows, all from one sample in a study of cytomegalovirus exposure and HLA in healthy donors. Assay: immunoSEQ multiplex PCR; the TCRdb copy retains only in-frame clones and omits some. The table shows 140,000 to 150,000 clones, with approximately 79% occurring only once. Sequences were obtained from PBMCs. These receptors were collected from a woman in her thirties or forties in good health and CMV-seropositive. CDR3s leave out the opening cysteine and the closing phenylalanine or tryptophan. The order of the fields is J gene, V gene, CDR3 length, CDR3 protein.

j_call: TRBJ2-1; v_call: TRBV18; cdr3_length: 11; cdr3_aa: ASSPGVGGEQF
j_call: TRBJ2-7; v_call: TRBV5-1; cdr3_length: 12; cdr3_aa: ASRFGQGSYEQY
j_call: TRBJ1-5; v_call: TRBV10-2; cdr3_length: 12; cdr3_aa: ASSEWAGNQPQH
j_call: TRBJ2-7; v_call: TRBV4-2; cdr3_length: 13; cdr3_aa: ASSQTWGPFNEQY
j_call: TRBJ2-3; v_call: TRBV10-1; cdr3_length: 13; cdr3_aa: ASSYGQGAADTQY
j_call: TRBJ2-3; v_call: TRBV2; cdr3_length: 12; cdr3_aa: ASSGSPGADTQY
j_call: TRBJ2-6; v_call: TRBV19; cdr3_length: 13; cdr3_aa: ASSISGTGANVLT
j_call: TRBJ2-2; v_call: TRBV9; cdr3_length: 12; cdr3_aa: ASSAEAGTGELF
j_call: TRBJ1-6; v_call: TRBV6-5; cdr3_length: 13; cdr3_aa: ASSYSGRGNSPLH
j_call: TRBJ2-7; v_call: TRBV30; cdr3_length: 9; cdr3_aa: AWTDTYEQY
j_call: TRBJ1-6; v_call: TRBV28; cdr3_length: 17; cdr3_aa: ASSLSFGQAVSYNSPLH
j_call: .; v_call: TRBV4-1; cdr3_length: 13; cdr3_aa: ASSQGIAVSYEQY
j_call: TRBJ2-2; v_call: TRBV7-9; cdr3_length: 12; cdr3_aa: ASSFQDFVGELF
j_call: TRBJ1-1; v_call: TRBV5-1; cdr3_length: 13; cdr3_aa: ASSLRPAGNTEAF
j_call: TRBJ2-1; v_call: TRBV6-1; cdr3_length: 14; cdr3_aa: ASSEEDLPPHNEQF
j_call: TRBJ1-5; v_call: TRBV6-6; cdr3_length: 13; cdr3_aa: ASSYSEVFRQPQH
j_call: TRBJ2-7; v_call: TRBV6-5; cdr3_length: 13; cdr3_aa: ASSYRLGSSYEQY
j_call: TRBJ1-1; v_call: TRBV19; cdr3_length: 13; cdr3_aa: ASSRGRGLNTEAF
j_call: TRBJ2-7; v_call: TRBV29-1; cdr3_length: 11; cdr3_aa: SFLPGTGVEQY
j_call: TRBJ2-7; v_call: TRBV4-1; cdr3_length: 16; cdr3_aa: ASSPYFKVGQPTYEQY
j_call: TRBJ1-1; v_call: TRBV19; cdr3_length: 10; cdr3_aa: ASSPSSTEAF
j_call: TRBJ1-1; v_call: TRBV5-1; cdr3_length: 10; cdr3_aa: ASSLETEEAF
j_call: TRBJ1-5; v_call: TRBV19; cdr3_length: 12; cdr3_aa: ASSIRTGGQPQH
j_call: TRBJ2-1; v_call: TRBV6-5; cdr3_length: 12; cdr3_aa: ASSSQGRGNEQF
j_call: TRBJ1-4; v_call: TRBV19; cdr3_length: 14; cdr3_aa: ASSRDGGTTNEKLF
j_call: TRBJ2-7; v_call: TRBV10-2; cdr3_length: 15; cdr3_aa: ASSEFVGRTSGTEQY
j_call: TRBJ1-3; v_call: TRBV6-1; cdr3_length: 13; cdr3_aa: ASRRTGGLGNTIY
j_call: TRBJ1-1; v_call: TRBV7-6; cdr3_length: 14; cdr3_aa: ASSLAFPGGNTEAF
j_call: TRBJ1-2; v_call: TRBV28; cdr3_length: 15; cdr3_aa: ASSQVSLGANNYGYT
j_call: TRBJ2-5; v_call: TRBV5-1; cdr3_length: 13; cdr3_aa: ASSLGLAVQETQY
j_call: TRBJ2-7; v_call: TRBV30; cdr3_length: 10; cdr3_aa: AWSVQGHEQY
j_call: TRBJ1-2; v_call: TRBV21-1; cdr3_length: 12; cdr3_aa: ASLSGQLNYGYT
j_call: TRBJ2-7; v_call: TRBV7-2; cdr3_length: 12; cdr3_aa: ASSLVFSGGEQY
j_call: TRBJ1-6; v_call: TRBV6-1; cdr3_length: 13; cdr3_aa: ASSAGGSYNSPLH
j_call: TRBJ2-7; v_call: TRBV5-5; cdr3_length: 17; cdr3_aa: ASSLELMGGGGPTYEQY
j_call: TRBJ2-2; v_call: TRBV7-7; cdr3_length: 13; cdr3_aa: ASTRDRPNTGELF
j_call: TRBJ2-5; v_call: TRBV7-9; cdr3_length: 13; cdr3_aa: ASSLGQGAQETQY
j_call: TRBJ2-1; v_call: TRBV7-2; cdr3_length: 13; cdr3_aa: ASSRGATTYNEQF
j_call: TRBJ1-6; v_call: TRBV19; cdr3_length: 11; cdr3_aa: ASHRGENSPLH
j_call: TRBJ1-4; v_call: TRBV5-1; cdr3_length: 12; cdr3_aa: ASSRDRGDEKLF
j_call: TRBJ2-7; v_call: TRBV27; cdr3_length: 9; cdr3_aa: APLKPPRQY
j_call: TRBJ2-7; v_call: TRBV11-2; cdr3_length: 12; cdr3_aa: ASSWGGGTYEQY
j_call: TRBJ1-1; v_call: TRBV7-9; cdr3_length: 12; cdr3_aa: ASSWDTSNTEAF
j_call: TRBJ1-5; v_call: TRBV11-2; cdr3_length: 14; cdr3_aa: ASSLNWADSNQPQH
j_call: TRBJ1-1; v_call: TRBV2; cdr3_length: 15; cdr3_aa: ASSPLGRPGVNTEAF